Detailed here is one TCR beta chain. Its antigen is unidentified. This record comes from a study of identical twins' blood T cells. Whole-study findings and limits: Shared CDR3 clonotype counts tracked mainly the product of cloneset sizes. Environmental influences on twin similarity could not be excluded.

A previously described protocol, modified, built RNA-based TCR cDNA libraries. TCRdb itself ran the 5' RACE reads through MiXCR, one entry per CDR3 protein. The table has a few hundred thousand distinct CDR3 sequences, more than 25% seen once. Trimming shortened V by 2 bases and J by 0 bases, and 8 bases separated the two germline ends. The length of the CDR3 is 15 residues. Germline CDR1 and CDR2: MNHEY and SMNVEV (reference sequence). The chain is built from TRBV27 and TRBJ2-1; D is possibly TRBD2 (5 bases). Specimen: PBMCs. The sequence derives from a woman aged 18 to 55 in good health. For the CDR3, the DNA is TGTGCCAGCAGTTTACGGGGAATCTCCTACAATGAGCAGTTCTTC. It is translated as CASSLRGISYNEQFF.